A single sample is the source of the 15 T cell receptor beta chains below, sequenced in a study of CD8 T cells in ankylosing spondylitis. Each CDR3 protein gets one entry after TCRdb re-called the 5' RACE reads with MiXCR. The sample lists about 700,000 distinct CDR3 sequences, around 20% occurring once. Their antigens are not known. Study-level findings and limits: Made up of 7 to 9 highly homologous variants, a TCR beta motif appeared characteristic of ankylosing spondylitis blood.

Input material: blood, either unsorted or a sorted T cell fraction (not recorded which). The receptors were gathered from a male donor with ankylosing spondylitis.

This clonotype was picked up a small number of times. V is TRBV7-2 and J is TRBJ1-2; weak D call: TRBD1 (6 bases). The CDR3 covers 14 residues. Germline lookup yields CDR1 SGHTA and CDR2 FQGNSA. V was shortened by 5 bases and J by 3 bases, with 13 bases between the two germline ends. Written as DNA, the CDR3 is TGTGCCAGCAGCCAAGGGACATTTGACTATGGCTACACCTTC. This codes for CASSQGTFDYGYTF.

This sequence joins TRBV18 and TRBJ1-2, with a weak D call TRBD1 (5 bases). Germline CDR1 KGHSH, CDR2 LQKENI. The CDR3 covers 18 residues. V dropped 5 bases and J dropped 0 bases, with 22 bases sitting between them. The CDR3 DNA reads as TGTGCCAGCTCAACTCTTGACAGCCCGACCTATTCTAACTATGGCTACACCTTC. Translated: CASSTLDSPTYSNYGYTF.

This clonotype has more than one count but fewer than ten. The chain recombines TRBV10-2 with TRBJ2-2; no reliable D call. The CDR3 is 15 residues long. Looked up from germline, CDR1 is WSHSY and CDR2 is SAAADI. Trimming shortened V by 7 bases and J by 0 bases, and 12 bases separated the two germline ends. The CDR3 reads CASTTQLANTGELFF. The CDR3 DNA sequence: TGCGCCAGCACTACACAGTTGGCGAACACCGGGGAGCTGTTTTTT.

The rearrangement links TRBV9 to TRBJ2-7, with a weak D call TRBD1 (5 bases). Germline V gives CDR1 SGDLS, CDR2 YYNGEE. V lost 2 bases, J lost 4 bases, and 16 bases lay in between. The CDR3 sequence is 15 residues long. CDR3 bases: TGTGCCAGCAGCGTGGCTCCAGGGTCCCAATACGAGCAGTACTTC. Its protein is CASSVAPGSQYEQYF.

The V and J genes are TRBV6-5 and TRBJ2-7; 9 nucleotides match TRBD2. Trimming removed 0 bases from V and 4 bases from J; junction bases left unmatched: 4. CDR3 length: 15 amino acids. Germline V CDR1 and CDR2: MNHEY, SVGAGI. The CDR3: CASSYSGLAGYEQYF. The CDR3, as DNA: TGTGCCAGCAGTTACTCGGGACTAGCAGGATACGAGCAGTACTTC.

This chain links TRBV12-3 or TRBV12-4 with TRBJ2-5; D possibly uses TRBD1 or TRBD2 (5 bases each). Trimming pared 5 bases from V and 10 bases from J, leaving 20 bases between. There are 14 residues in the CDR3. The CDR3 spells CASSPPRDPGCQYF. The CDR3 region has the DNA TGTGCCAGCAGTCCACCACGGGACCCGGGGTGCCAGTACTTC.

This clonotype was seen a handful of times. The V and J genes are TRBV5-1 and TRBJ2-1; 11 bases match TRBD2. Germline loops: CDR1 SGHRS, CDR2 YFSETQ. This CDR3 is built from 13 residues. After removal of 2 bases from V and 9 bases from J, the junction contained 1 base not matched to a gene. The CDR3 is CASSFTSGGEQFF. DNA for the CDR3: TGCGCCAGCAGCTTCACTAGCGGGGGTGAGCAGTTCTTC.

The J gene is TRBJ2-3, the V gene TRBV2; 9 nucleotides agree with TRBD1. With V trimmed by 8 bases and J by 3 bases, 9 bases remained unmatched. This CDR3 has 15 amino acids. Germline V gene data show CDR1 as SNHLY and CDR2 as FYNNEI. CDR3 residues: CASRRTGEGTDTQYF. The DNA for the CDR3 is TGTGCCAGCCGACGGACAGGGGAAGGGACAGATACGCAGTATTTT.

This rearrangement joins TRBV12-3 or TRBV12-4 to TRBJ1-5, with a weak D call TRBD1 (5 bases). The CDR3 extends over 17 amino acids. Trimming left V 1 base short and J 9 bases short, with 22 bases between. CDR3: CASSLGSPVGSGGPQHF. CDR3 DNA: TGTGCCAGCAGTTTAGGAAGTCCCGTGGGGTCGGGGGGGCCCCAGCATTTT.

This clonotype was recorded a few times. The chain combines TRBV2 with TRBJ1-2, with D hard to call. CDR1 is SNHLY, CDR2 FYNNEI, per germline. The V end lost 11 bases, the J end lost 1 base, and 8 bases lay between the germline ends. CDR3 size: 11 residues. CDR3 nucleotides: TGTGCCCCCCGCGTTAACTATGGCTACACCTTC. It specifies CAPRVNYGYTF.

V is TRBV2 and J is TRBJ2-6; either TRBD1 or TRBD2 may fit D (5 bases each). With 3 bases removed from V and 4 bases from J, the gap between germline ends came to 10 bases. The germline V gene encodes CDR1 SNHLY and CDR2 FYNNEI. The CDR3 consists of 15 residues. CDR3 in amino acids: CASSERGTGANVLTF. CDR3 coding DNA: TGTGCCAGCAGTGAGAGAGGGACCGGGGCCAACGTCCTGACTTTC.

V gene TRBV12-3 or TRBV12-4 combines with J gene TRBJ2-1; 12 nucleotides align to TRBD2. The CDR3 is made up of 16 amino acids. Trimming at V came to 5 bases and at J to 9 bases, leaving 11 bases not matched to a gene. The CDR3 coding sequence is TGTGCCAGCAGTCGACTAGCGGGAGTCCCCGAAGGTGAGCAGTTCTTC. Translation: CASSRLAGVPEGEQFF.

The V gene is TRBV29-1, the J gene TRBJ2-1; 7 bases are a match to TRBD2. J gave up 2 bases and V 1 base, and 2 bases lay outside the gene matches. This CDR3 contains 14 residues. CDR1 is SQVTM and CDR2 is ANQGSEA in the germline V gene. CDR3: CSVEGGSPYNEQFF. CDR3 sequence (DNA): TGCAGCGTTGAAGGCGGGAGCCCCTACAATGAGCAGTTCTTC.

This clonotype was recorded at least ten times. CDR3 sequence reads: CASSLDFSSGANVLTF. DNA for the CDR3: TGTGCCAGCAGCTTAGACTTCTCCTCTGGGGCCAACGTCCTGACTTTC. The gene calls are TRBV7-2 and TRBJ2-6; D ambiguous. V was trimmed by 1 base and J by 0 bases, leaving 7 bases between them. The CDR3 is 16 amino acids. The germline V gene has CDR1 SGHTA and CDR2 FQGNSA.

The rearrangement uses TRBV2 and TRBJ1-5; D uncertain. Germline-derived CDR1 and CDR2 are SNHLY and FYNNEI. Trimming shortened V by 4 bases and J by 9 bases, and 13 bases separated the two germline ends. The CDR3 spans 13 residues. The chain's CDR3 is CASSAVPLGPQHF. CDR3 DNA sequence: TGTGCCAGCAGTGCCGTCCCTTTGGGGCCCCAGCATTTT.